This TCR beta chain was sequenced in a study of T-cell memory formation after mild COVID-19. Whole-study results and caveats: Among clones peaking at day 37 in the second wave, SARS-CoV-2 specificity remained unconfirmed. Clones shrinking from day 15 to 85 showed even CD4/CD8 mixes; later expanders tilted CD4+. Cross-reactive memory appears to have joined, as suggested by some responding clones showing up in pre-infection memory. CD4+ contracting clones were found mainly in CM and EM, and CD8+ ones in EMRA.

V was pared by 6 bases and J by 0 bases, with 4 bases of the junction left unmatched. This CDR3 region has 15 residues. Germline-derived CDR1 and CDR2 are MGHDK and SYGVNS. TCRdb redid the calling of the 5' RACE reads with MiXCR, one entry per CDR3 protein. The sample records nearly 250,000 distinct CDR3 sequences, 15% being singletons. About this clonotype: What it binds is unknown.

The receptor's source is an adult woman who had mild COVID-19 (a few samples of this study predate the infection). Cell type and time point are not known. The sample consisted of PBMCs or a T cell subset sorted from them (not recorded which). J is TRBJ1-1 and V is TRBV25-1; 10 bases line up with TRBD1. CDR3 nucleotides: TGTGCCAGCAGCGGACAGGGGGTGTTGAACACTGAAGCTTTCTTT. Its translation is CASSGQGVLNTEAFF.